Presented here are 18 T cell receptor beta chains from one specimen sequenced in a study of shared clonotypes between healthy human individuals (dated by TCRdb to about 2020). Libraries came from the immunoSEQ multiplex PCR assay. Not all clones reach the TCRdb copy of this immuneACCESS table, which keeps in-frame sequences only. Checked studies attribute under half of the gap to unresolved V genes and leave the rest unexplained. Counted in this sample were about half a million clones; 79% of them appeared once. The top ten clonotypes cover 10% to 15% of the sample. The sample consisted of PBMCs. The receptors come from a woman in her thirties or forties in good health. Some clones in this sample may be carry-over from other donors' samples.

The chain recombines TRBV6-5 with TRBJ1-1; 9 nucleotides align to TRBD1. Germline lookup yields CDR1 MNHEY and CDR2 SVGAGI. Unmatched junction bases numbered 8, after V lost 5 bases and J lost 7 bases. The length of the CDR3 is 14 residues. The CDR3 sequence is CASSTIPGQGEAFF. The CDR3 DNA sequence: TGTGCCAGCAGTACCATCCCGGGACAGGGTGAAGCTTTCTTT.

The rearrangement uses TRBV2 and TRBJ2-7; no firm D call. Per germline, CDR1 SNHLY and CDR2 FYNNEI. The CDR3 runs 14 residues. V lost 2 bases, J lost 2 bases, and 10 bases lay in between. CDR3: CASSELGITYEQYF. The CDR3 bases are TGTGCCAGCAGTGAACTGGGCATAACCTACGAGCAGTACTTC.

The chain uses TRBV7-2 and TRBJ1-1, with 8 bases matching TRBD1. The V gene's germline CDR1 is SGHTA and CDR2 FQGNSA. Trimming cost V 1 base and J 5 bases; bases outside gene matches: 6. The CDR3 is 15 amino acids. CDR3 nucleotide sequence: TGTGCCAGCAGCTTAGGGGACAGGAGAGGAACTGAAGCTTTCTTT. Amino acid sequence: CASSLGDRRGTEAFF.

The gene calls are TRBV30 and TRBJ1-1, with D possibly TRBD1 on 6 matching bases. The CDR3 consists of 12 residues. CDR1 is GTSNPN, CDR2 SVGIG, per germline (reference sequence). V was clipped by 1 base and J by 6 bases, with 9 bases between them. CDR3 region: CAWSAGGPEAFF. Written as DNA, the CDR3 is TGTGCCTGGAGTGCGGGGGGCCCTGAAGCTTTCTTT.

The J gene is TRBJ1-5, the V gene TRBV6-6; D is unclear. Germline V gene sequence: CDR1 MNHNY, CDR2 SVGAGI (reference sequence). V shed 0 bases and J shed 4 bases, with 10 bases lying between them. The CDR3 spans 15 residues. The CDR3 region has the DNA TGTGCCAGCAGTTACTCGTTTGGAGGGAATCAGCCCCAGCATTTT. Translated: CASSYSFGGNQPQHF.

This clone was seen a single time. The rearrangement joins TRBV5-4 to TRBJ2-7, with 9 bases identical to TRBD2. V lost 3 bases, J lost 0 bases, and 10 bases stayed unmatched. The CDR3 contains 17 residues. CDR1 and CDR2 (germline): SGHNT, YYREEE (reference sequence). The CDR3 nucleotides are TGTGCCAGCAGCTCGGCGGGACTAGCCGTTAGCTCCTACGAGCAGTACTTC. Protein sequence: CASSSAGLAVSSYEQYF.

On this clone itself: The same CDR3 also results from other DNA sequences found in this sample. V usage is TRBV7-9 and J usage is TRBJ2-5; D unresolved. The CDR3 extends over 11 amino acids. The ends were cut back, 3 bases at V and 4 bases at J, with 3 bases in the middle. CDR1 SEHNR and CDR2 FQNEAQ come from the germline V gene (reference sequence). The CDR3 region has the DNA TGTGCCAGCAGCTTTGGAGAGACCCAGTACTTC. Protein product: CASSFGETQYF.

The gene calls are TRBV10-3 and TRBJ2-2; either TRBD1 or TRBD2 may fit D (5 bases each). Germline-derived CDR1 and CDR2 are ENHRY and SYGVKD. The CDR3 length is 16 residues. V lost 0 bases and J 0 bases, leaving 8 bases between the germline ends. The CDR3 is CAISESGRTNTGELFF. The CDR3 bases are TGTGCCATCAGTGAGTCGGGACGGACGAACACCGGGGAGCTGTTTTTT.

V and J are TRBV28 and TRBJ2-3; D gene unclear. The CDR3 runs to 12 residues. V lost 3 bases and J 0 bases, leaving 1 base between the germline ends. Germline lookup yields CDR1 MDHEN and CDR2 SYDVKM. This chain's CDR3 is CASSFSTDTQYF. The CDR3 bases are TGTGCCAGCAGTTTCAGCACAGATACGCAGTATTTT.

This clone turned up a few times. V gene TRBV19 combines with J gene TRBJ1-2; D is ambiguous. The CDR3 length is 12 residues. V shed 4 bases and J shed 8 bases, with 11 bases lying between them. From germline, CDR1 is LNHDA and CDR2 SQIVND (reference sequence). As DNA, the CDR3 is TGTGCCAGTAGTACCCGCCAATACGGCTACACCTTC. Residues: CASSTRQYGYTF.

The chain is built from TRBV4-2 and TRBJ2-1; D unclear. This CDR3 comprises 16 residues. V gave up 0 bases and J gave up 9 bases, with 18 bases separating them. Germline CDR1 and CDR2: LGHNA and YNFKEQ. CDR3 region: CASSQEAVDPRSEQFF. CDR3 in DNA: TGTGCCAGCAGCCAAGAGGCGGTGGACCCGCGGAGTGAGCAGTTCTTC.

CDR3 nucleotides: TGTGCCAGCAGCCAACGGATGGAAACCGGGGAGCTGTTTTTT. Protein sequence: CASSQRMETGELFF. V is TRBV4-2 and J is TRBJ2-2; D is unclear. Germline V gene sequence: CDR1 LGHNA, CDR2 YNFKEQ. With 2 bases removed from V and 5 bases from J, the gap between germline ends came to 9 bases. The CDR3 loop spans 14 amino acids.

The genes are TRBV2 and TRBJ2-3; no clear D. Germline values: CDR1 SNHLY, CDR2 FYNNEI. This CDR3 has 13 residues. V was shortened by 7 bases and J by 6 bases, with 14 bases between the two germline ends. CDR3 coding DNA: TGTGCCAGCACCCCACAGAGTTGGGATACGCAGTATTTT. It translates to CASTPQSWDTQYF.

The V and J genes are TRBV4-1 and TRBJ2-2, with 9 bases that match TRBD2. CDR1 and CDR2 (germline): MGHRA, YSYEKL. V shed 4 bases, J shed 5 bases, and the junction held 5 bases outside the gene matches. The CDR3 length is 15 residues. Written as DNA, the CDR3 is TGCGCCAGCAGCCCCGGGACTAGCCGGACCGGGGAGCTGTTTTTT. Its translation: CASSPGTSRTGELFF.

The chain has TRBV15 and TRBJ2-2; 7 positions match TRBD1. Trimming at V came to 7 bases and at J to 0 bases, leaving 5 bases not matched to a gene. The CDR3 contains 15 residues. CDR1 is LNHNV, CDR2 YYDKDF, per germline (reference sequence). CDR3: CATNTGDSNTGELFF. CDR3 bases: TGTGCCACCAACACAGGGGATTCGAACACCGGGGAGCTGTTTTTT.

This chain links TRBV28 with TRBJ1-1; 10 nucleotides line up with TRBD1. With V trimmed by 6 bases and J by 4 bases, 11 bases remained unmatched. The germline V gene encodes CDR1 MDHEN and CDR2 SYDVKM. This CDR3 region has 16 residues. CDR3 in DNA: TGTGCCAGCAGCTCGACAGGGGGCGGGAGGGGCACTGAAGCTTTCTTT. Translation: CASSSTGGGRGTEAFF.

In this sample, this clone turned up many times. The rearrangement links TRBV28 to TRBJ1-3, with D unresolved. The CDR3 consists of 16 residues. V was clipped by 5 bases and J by 4 bases, with 18 bases between them. The germline gives CDR1 MDHEN, CDR2 SYDVKM. CDR3 sequence reads: CASSQPVRAQGNTIYF. The CDR3 region has the DNA TGTGCCAGCAGTCAACCTGTACGGGCACAGGGAAACACCATATATTTT.

The chain joins TRBV29-1 to TRBJ2-1; D tentatively reads TRBD1 or TRBD2 (5 bases each). Germline V CDR1 and CDR2: SQVTM, ANQGSEA. This CDR3 is 11 amino acids long. The germline V and J ends were trimmed by 6 bases and 7 bases, with 10 bases remaining between them. The CDR3 sequence: CSVRQRNEQFF. The CDR3 DNA reads TGCAGCGTGAGACAGCGGAATGAGCAGTTCTTC.